A single sample is the source of the 5 T cell receptor beta chains below, sequenced in a study of radiotherapy plus CTLA-4 blockade in lung cancer. The table came from immunoSEQ multiplex PCR; TCRdb's copy has only in-frame clones and leaves some out. The sample carries around 56,000 clones, around 85% recorded once. Material: peripheral blood, obtained from a patient treated with radiotherapy plus ipilimumab. The receptor set was obtained from a human donor with non-small cell lung cancer who had a complete response to radiotherapy plus ipilimumab.

This chain links TRBV5-1 with TRBJ2-4; perhaps TRBD1 as D (6 bases). V lost 2 bases, J lost 0 bases, and 12 bases lay in between. CDR1 is SGHRS, CDR2 YFSETQ, per germline. The length of the CDR3 is 16 residues. Here the CDR3 DNA reads TGCGCCAGCAGCTTAGGACAGTCTTTAGCCAAAAACATTCAGTACTTC. Protein sequence: CASSLGQSLAKNIQYF.

The table lists this clone with a count of one. The junction shows a germline mismatch at one end, possibly a read error. The chain combines TRBV18 with TRBJ2-7; maybe TRBD1 (6 bases). Germline V gene sequence: CDR1 KGHSH, CDR2 LQKENI. There are 14 residues in the CDR3. CDR3 nucleotides: TGTGCCAGCTCACCAGTGACAGGATCCTCCGAGCAGTACTTC. Its translation: CASSPVTGSSEQYF.

The chain carries TRBV5-1 and TRBJ2-1; 7 positions agree with TRBD1. CDR3 size: 14 residues. The V gene's germline CDR1 is SGHRS and CDR2 YFSETQ. With 5 bases clipped from V and 2 bases from J, the junction kept 4 bases outside the gene matches. DNA for the CDR3: TGCGCCAGCAGTGAAGGGGGCACCTACAATGAGCAGTTCTTC. Protein: CASSEGGTYNEQFF.

The chain couples TRBV5-1 to TRBJ1-1, with D perhaps matching TRBD1 (6 bases). The CDR3 runs to 14 residues. In germline, CDR1 is SGHRS, CDR2 YFSETQ. V was pared by 3 bases and J by 7 bases, with 16 bases between. CDR3 region: CASSSTGFIIEAFF. In DNA, the CDR3 is TGCGCCAGCAGCTCTACAGGGTTTATCATTGAAGCTTTCTTT.

V gene TRBV5-4 combines with J gene TRBJ2-1, with TRBD1 identical over 8 bases. Germline V CDR1 and CDR2: SGHNT, YYREEE (reference sequence). The CDR3 length is 15 residues. Trimming removed 4 bases from V and 4 bases from J; junction bases left unmatched: 7. CDR3: CASSIADRVYNEQFF. In nucleotides, the CDR3 is TGTGCCAGCAGCATTGCGGACAGGGTTTACAATGAGCAGTTCTTC.